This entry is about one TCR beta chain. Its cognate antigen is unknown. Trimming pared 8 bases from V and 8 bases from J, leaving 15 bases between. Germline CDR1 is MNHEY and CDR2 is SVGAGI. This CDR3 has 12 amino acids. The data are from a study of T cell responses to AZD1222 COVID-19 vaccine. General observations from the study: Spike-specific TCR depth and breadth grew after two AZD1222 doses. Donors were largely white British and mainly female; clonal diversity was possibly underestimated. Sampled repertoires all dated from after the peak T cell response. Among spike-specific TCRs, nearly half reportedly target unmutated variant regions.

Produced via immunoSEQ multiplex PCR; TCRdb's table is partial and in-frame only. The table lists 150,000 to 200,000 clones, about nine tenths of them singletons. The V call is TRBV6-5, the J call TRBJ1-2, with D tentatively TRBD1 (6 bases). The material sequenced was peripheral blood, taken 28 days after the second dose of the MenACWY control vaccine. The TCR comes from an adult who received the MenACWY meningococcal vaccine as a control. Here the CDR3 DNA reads TGTGCCAGCGCACAGGGATTGATCGGCTACACCTTC. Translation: CASAQGLIGYTF.